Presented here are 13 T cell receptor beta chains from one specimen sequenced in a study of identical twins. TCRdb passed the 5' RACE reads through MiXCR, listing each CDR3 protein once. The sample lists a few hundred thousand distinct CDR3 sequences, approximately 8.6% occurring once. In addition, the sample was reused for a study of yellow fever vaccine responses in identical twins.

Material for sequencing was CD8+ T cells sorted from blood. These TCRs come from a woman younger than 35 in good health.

As DNA, the CDR3 is TGTGCCAGCAGTTTATCTGTACAGCTAACCGGGGAGCTGTTTTTT. Its translation: CASSLSVQLTGELFF. The chain uses TRBV27 and TRBJ2-2; no reliable D call. V was cut by 0 bases and J by 5 bases, with 10 bases left in between. This CDR3 contains 15 residues. Germline V lookup: CDR1 MNHEY, CDR2 SMNVEV (reference sequence).

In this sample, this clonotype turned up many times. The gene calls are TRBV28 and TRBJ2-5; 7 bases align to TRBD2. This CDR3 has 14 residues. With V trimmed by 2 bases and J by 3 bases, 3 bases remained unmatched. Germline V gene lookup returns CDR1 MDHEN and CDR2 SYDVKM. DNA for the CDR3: TGTGCCAGCAGTTTAGGGACTATAAAAGAGACCCAGTACTTC. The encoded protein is CASSLGTIKETQYF.

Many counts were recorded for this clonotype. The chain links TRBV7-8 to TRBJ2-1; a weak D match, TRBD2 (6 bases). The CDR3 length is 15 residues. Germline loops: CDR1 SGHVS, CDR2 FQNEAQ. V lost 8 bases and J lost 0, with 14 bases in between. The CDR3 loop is CASSLGGDSYNEQFF. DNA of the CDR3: TGTGCCAGCTCCCTGGGGGGAGACTCCTACAATGAGCAGTTCTTC.

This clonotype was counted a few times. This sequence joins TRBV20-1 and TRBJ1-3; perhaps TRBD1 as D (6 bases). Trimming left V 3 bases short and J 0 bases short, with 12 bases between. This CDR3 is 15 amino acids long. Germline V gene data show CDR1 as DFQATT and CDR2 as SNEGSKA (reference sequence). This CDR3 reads CSARGDINSGNTIYF. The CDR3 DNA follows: TGCAGTGCTAGGGGGGACATAAACTCTGGAAACACCATATATTTT.

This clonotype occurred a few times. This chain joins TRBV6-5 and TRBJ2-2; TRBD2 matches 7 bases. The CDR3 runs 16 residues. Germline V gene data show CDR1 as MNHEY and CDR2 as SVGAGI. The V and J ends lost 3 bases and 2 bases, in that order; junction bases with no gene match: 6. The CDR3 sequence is CASSYGGGSNTGELFF. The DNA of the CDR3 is TGTGCCAGCAGTTATGGGGGGGGGTCAAACACCGGGGAGCTGTTTTTT.

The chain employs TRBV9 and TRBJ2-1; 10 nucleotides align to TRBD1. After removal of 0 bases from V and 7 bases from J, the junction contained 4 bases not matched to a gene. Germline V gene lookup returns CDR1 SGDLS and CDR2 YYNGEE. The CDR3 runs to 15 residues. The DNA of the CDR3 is TGTGCCAGCAGCGTAGGGACAGGGGGTCTAAATGAGCAGTTCTTC. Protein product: CASSVGTGGLNEQFF.

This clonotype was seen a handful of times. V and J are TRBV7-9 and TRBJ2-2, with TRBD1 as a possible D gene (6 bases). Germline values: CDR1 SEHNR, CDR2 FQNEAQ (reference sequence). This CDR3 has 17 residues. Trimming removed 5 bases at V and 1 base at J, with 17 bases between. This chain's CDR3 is CASSRTKGEQNTGELFF. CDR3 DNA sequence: TGTGCCAGCAGCAGAACAAAGGGGGAACAGAACACCGGGGAGCTGTTTTTT.

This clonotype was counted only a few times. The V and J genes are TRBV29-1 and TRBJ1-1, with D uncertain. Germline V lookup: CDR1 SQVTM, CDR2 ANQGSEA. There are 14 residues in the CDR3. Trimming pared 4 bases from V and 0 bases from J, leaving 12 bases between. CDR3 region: CSVVSGEMNTEAFF. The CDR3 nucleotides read TGCAGCGTTGTTTCCGGGGAAATGAACACTGAAGCTTTCTTT.

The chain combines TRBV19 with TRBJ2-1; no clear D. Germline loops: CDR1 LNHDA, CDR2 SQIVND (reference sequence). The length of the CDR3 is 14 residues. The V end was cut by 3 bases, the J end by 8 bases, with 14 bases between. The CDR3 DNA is TGTGCCAGTAGTATGGTACCGCCGGCGGATGAGCAGTTCTTC. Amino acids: CASSMVPPADEQFF.

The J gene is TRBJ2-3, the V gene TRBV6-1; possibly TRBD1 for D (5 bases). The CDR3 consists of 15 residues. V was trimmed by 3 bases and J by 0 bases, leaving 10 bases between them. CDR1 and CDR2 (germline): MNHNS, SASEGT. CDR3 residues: CASSDPPGSTDTQYF. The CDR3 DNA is TGTGCCAGCAGTGATCCCCCAGGGAGCACAGATACGCAGTATTTT.

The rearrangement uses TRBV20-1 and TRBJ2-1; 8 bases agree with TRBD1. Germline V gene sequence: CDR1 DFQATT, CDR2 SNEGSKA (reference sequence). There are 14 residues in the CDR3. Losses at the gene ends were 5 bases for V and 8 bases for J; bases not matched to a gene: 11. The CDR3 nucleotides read TGCAGTGCTCGAATAGACAGGGGTGAACATGAGCAGTTCTTC. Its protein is CSARIDRGEHEQFF.

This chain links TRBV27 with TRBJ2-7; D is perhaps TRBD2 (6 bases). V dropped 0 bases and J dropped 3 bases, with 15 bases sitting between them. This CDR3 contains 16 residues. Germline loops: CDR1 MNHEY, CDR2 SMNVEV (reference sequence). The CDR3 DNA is TGTGCCAGCAGTTTATCGGAGAGGACTACCCGCTACGAGCAGTACTTC. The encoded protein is CASSLSERTTRYEQYF.

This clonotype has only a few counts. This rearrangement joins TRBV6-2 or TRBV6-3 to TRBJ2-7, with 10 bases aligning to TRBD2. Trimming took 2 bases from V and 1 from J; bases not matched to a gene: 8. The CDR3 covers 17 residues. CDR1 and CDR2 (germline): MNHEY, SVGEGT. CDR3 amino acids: CASSYNEGAGGSYEQYF. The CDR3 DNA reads TGTGCCAGCAGTTACAATGAAGGAGCGGGAGGGTCCTACGAGCAGTACTTC.